Listed here are 15 T cell receptor beta chains from one sample, sequenced in a study of identical twins. From the 5' RACE reads, TCRdb called clonotypes with MiXCR, one entry per CDR3 protein. The data contain 510,000 or so distinct CDR3 sequences, 12% to 15% of them singletons. The sample was also reused in another study, on yellow fever vaccine responses in identical twins.

What was sequenced was CD4+ T cells sorted from blood. These receptors originate from a young woman in good health.

The V gene is TRBV7-3, the J gene TRBJ2-3; TRBD2 agrees at 7 bases. V gave up 2 bases and J gave up 2 bases; unmatched junction bases: 4. Germline CDR1 is SGHTA and CDR2 is FQGTGA. The CDR3 has 15 residues. This chain's CDR3 is CASSLAGALTDTQYF. The CDR3 DNA reads TGTGCCAGCAGCTTAGCGGGAGCTCTCACAGATACGCAGTATTTT.

This clonotype was seen only a few times. The genes are TRBV12-5 and TRBJ1-5; D remains ambiguous. CDR3 length: 12 amino acids. CDR1 LGHNT and CDR2 FRNRAP come from the germline V gene. Trimming removed 6 bases from V and 2 bases from J, with 5 bases in between. The chain's CDR3 is CASGDGNQPQHF. The CDR3 DNA reads TGTGCTAGTGGGGACGGCAATCAGCCCCAGCATTTT.

This clonotype has just a few counts. CDR3 nucleotide sequence: TGTGCCAGCAGTTTATGGCAGGGGGTAGGTCAGCCCCAGCATTTT. Translated: CASSLWQGVGQPQHF. This chain connects TRBV28 to TRBJ1-5; the match to TRBD1 covers 7 bases. Germline assignment: CDR1 MDHEN and CDR2 SYDVKM. The CDR3 spans 15 residues. V lost 0 bases and J lost 6; bases outside the gene matches: 5.

The chain carries TRBV18 and TRBJ2-3; no definite D call. CDR3 size: 13 residues. Germline lookup yields CDR1 KGHSH and CDR2 LQKENI. The V end was cut by 3 bases, the J end by 9 bases, with 13 bases between. As DNA, the CDR3 is TGTGCCAGCTCACCCTTAGATTCCGCCACGCAGTATTTT. Translated: CASSPLDSATQYF. Combining the CDR3 with reference TRBV18 and TRBJ2-3 gives the whole variable domain NAGVMQNPRHLVRRRGQEARLRCSPMKGHSHVYWYRQLPEEGLKFMVYLQKENIIDESGMPKERFSAEFPKEGPSILRIQQVVRGDSAAYFCASSPLDSATQYFGPGTRLTVL.

In this sample, this clonotype turned up a few times. V gene TRBV7-2 combines with J gene TRBJ2-5; 7 bases fit TRBD2. The CDR3 has 17 amino acids. The ends lost 1 base at V and 3 bases at J; junction bases unmatched: 11. Germline V CDR1 and CDR2: SGHTA, FQGNSA. CDR3 sequence reads: CASSLGWSGKTKETQYF. CDR3 nucleotide sequence: TGTGCCAGCAGCTTAGGATGGAGCGGGAAGACAAAAGAGACCCAGTACTTC.

V gene TRBV20-1 combines with J gene TRBJ2-2, with no clear D. This CDR3 has 12 amino acids. Germline V gene sequence: CDR1 DFQATT, CDR2 SNEGSKA (reference sequence). The V and J ends lost 5 bases and 4 bases respectively, with 8 bases between them. CDR3 sequence reads: CSASGRTGELFF. The DNA for the CDR3 is TGCAGTGCTTCAGGCCGCACCGGGGAGCTGTTTTTT.

The chain employs TRBV4-2 and TRBJ2-2, with TRBD2 identical over 14 bases. Germline CDR1 and CDR2: LGHNA and YNFKEQ. V lost 5 bases, J lost 5 bases, and 13 bases stayed unmatched. This CDR3 is 19 amino acids long. DNA of the CDR3: TGTGCCAGCAGCGAAATACCGGGACTAGCGGGAGTTGATACCGGGGAGCTGTTTTTT. Protein: CASSEIPGLAGVDTGELFF.

This clonotype was counted at least ten times. This sequence joins TRBV29-1 and TRBJ1-3; tentatively, D is TRBD1 (5 bases). The V gene's germline CDR1 is SQVTM and CDR2 ANQGSEA. Trimming removed 1 base from V and 8 bases from J, with 12 bases in between. The CDR3 totals 13 residues. The CDR3 nucleotides are TGCAGCGTTGAAGTCCTACTGGGGGACACCATATATTTT. Translated: CSVEVLLGDTIYF.

The gene calls are TRBV27 and TRBJ1-1; possible D gene TRBD1, 6 bases. The length of the CDR3 is 16 residues. Trimming shortened V by 8 bases and J by 0 bases, and 19 bases separated the two germline ends. Germline V gene lookup returns CDR1 MNHEY and CDR2 SMNVEV (reference sequence). The CDR3 here is CASSTRRGALNTEAFF. The CDR3 DNA sequence: TGTGCCAGCTCAACCCGACGGGGGGCGCTGAACACTGAAGCTTTCTTT.

CDR3 in DNA: TGTGCCAGCAGCTTAGCCGGGACCATCTACGAGCAGTACTTC. It encodes CASSLAGTIYEQYF. The chain combines TRBV7-2 with TRBJ2-7, with D possibly being TRBD1 or TRBD2 (5 bases each). Trimming left V 0 bases short and J 3 bases short, with 9 bases between. Germline V gene data show CDR1 as SGHTA and CDR2 as FQGNSA. The CDR3 is 14 residues long.

This clonotype has a single count. V gene TRBV5-1 combines with J gene TRBJ2-2; D unresolved. Trimming pared 2 bases from V and 3 bases from J, leaving 8 bases between. CDR3 length equals 14 residues. In germline, CDR1 is SGHRS, CDR2 YFSETQ. CDR3 sequence reads: CASSFTTDTGELFF. CDR3 in DNA: TGCGCCAGCAGCTTTACTACCGACACCGGGGAGCTGTTTTTT.

The V and J genes are TRBV12-3 or TRBV12-4 and TRBJ2-2, with 8 bases that match TRBD1. The V gene end was trimmed by 5 bases and the J gene end by 5 bases; junction bases not matched to a gene: 7. The CDR3 runs 15 residues. The CDR3 protein is CASSADRGRTGELFF. In nucleotides, the CDR3 is TGTGCCAGCAGTGCAGACAGGGGTAGGACCGGGGAGCTGTTTTTT.

This chain connects TRBV5-1 to TRBJ2-3, with TRBD2 matching over 10 bases. V dropped 1 base and J dropped 0; count of bases not matched to a gene: 5. CDR3 size: 17 residues. Looked up from germline, CDR1 is SGHRS and CDR2 is YFSETQ. The CDR3 nucleotides read TGCGCCAGCAGCTTGTTAAGCGGGGGGGCCAGCACAGATACGCAGTATTTT. This sequence encodes CASSLLSGGASTDTQYF.

This chain joins TRBV28 and TRBJ2-7; 7 bases fit TRBD1. The length of the CDR3 is 14 residues. Germline lookup yields CDR1 MDHEN and CDR2 SYDVKM. Trimming at V came to 5 bases and at J to 2 bases, leaving 6 bases not matched to a gene. DNA of the CDR3: TGTGCCAGCAGTCGACAGGGTCTAGCCTACGAGCAGTACTTC. This codes for CASSRQGLAYEQYF.

This chain links TRBV5-1 with TRBJ2-7, with TRBD2 matching over 10 bases. V lost 0 bases, J lost 4 bases, and 4 bases stayed unmatched. The CDR3 has 15 residues. CDR1 is SGHRS, CDR2 YFSETQ, per germline. CDR3 in DNA: TGCGCCAGCAGCTTGGCGAGCGGGAGGGCTTACGAGCAGTACTTC. The encoded protein is CASSLASGRAYEQYF.